A selection of T cell receptor beta chains follows, all from one sample in a study of T cells in localized non-small cell lung cancer. Clones were sequenced by immunoSEQ multiplex PCR, and TCRdb holds only the in-frame ones, with some missing. Here the sample spans approximately 60,000 clones, roughly nine tenths being singletons. The sample consisted of peripheral blood, taken before any cancer treatment. Source of these receptors: a woman aged 35 to 69 with stage I lung adenocarcinoma. The CDR3 runs from the conserved cysteine through the conserved F or W. A D gene is named only where the DNA matches it firmly. For some rows the clone size is stated as once, few or many, or as a class when expanded; others skip it.

DNA,CDR3,size,J,V,length,D
TGCAGCGCACCTCTCGCGGGACGGATGAACACTGAAGCTTTCTTT,CSAPLAGRMNTEAFF,NA,TRBJ1-1,TRBV29-1,15,NA
TGTGCCAGCAGTTTGGTGGACAGTCTGTATGGCTACACCTTC,CASSLVDSLYGYTF,NA,TRBJ1-2,TRBV28,14,NA
TGTGCCAGCAGTTACTCCTACGGAGGGAAGAATGAAAAACTGTTTTTT,CASSYSYGGKNEKLFF,NA,TRBJ1-4,TRBV6-5,16,NA
TGCGCCAGCAGCCAAGCTTTAGCGGGATCGACAGATACGCAGTATTTT,CASSQALAGSTDTQYF,NA,TRBJ2-3,TRBV4-3,16,TRBD2
TGCAGCGACGAGGGACAGCGCTATGGCTACACCTTC,CSDEGQRYGYTF,NA,TRBJ1-2,TRBV29-1,12,TRBD1
TGTGCCAGCAGCTTTGAGGCACACGTCTCCTACGAGCAGTACTTC,CASSFEAHVSYEQYF,NA,TRBJ2-7,TRBV11-2,15,NA
TGTGCCAGCAGCTTAGTAGGGGGGAGAGGGTCCGGGGAGCTGTTTTTT,CASSLVGGRGSGELFF,NA,TRBJ2-2,TRBV11-2,16,NA
TGCAGCACCACGACAGGGGCTAGCACAGATACGCAGTATTTT,CSTTTGASTDTQYF,NA,TRBJ2-3,TRBV29-1,14,TRBD1
TGTGCCAGCCATACTCCCCTTGGGGGCTACACCTTC,CASHTPLGGYTF,few,TRBJ1-2,TRBV25-1,12,NA
TGTGCCAGCAGCTTATTGCGGGACACAGATACGCAGTATTTT,CASSLLRDTDTQYF,NA,TRBJ2-3,TRBV7-9,14,NA
TGTGCCAGCAGCCGGCCAGGTACAGCTGGAAACACCATATATTTT,CASSRPGTAGNTIYF,NA,TRBJ1-3,TRBV5-6,15,NA
TGTGCCAGCAGCAAACGGGAGCCAAGGGACAGAGGACCAGCTAACTATGGCTACACCTTC,CASSKREPRDRGPANYGYTF,NA,TRBJ1-2,TRBV21-1,20,NA
TGTGCCAGCAGTTTACCGGCGAATGAGCAGTTCTTC,CASSLPANEQFF,NA,TRBJ2-1,TRBV6-5,12,NA
TGTGCTAGCAGCTTAGCGGGAGGGTACGAGCAGTACTTC,CASSLAGGYEQYF,NA,TRBJ2-7,TRBV7-7,13,TRBD2
TGTGCCAGTAGTTTTGGACGGAAGATCTCTGGAAACACCATATATTTT,CASSFGRKISGNTIYF,NA,TRBJ1-3,TRBV19,16,NA
TGTGCCAGCAGCCCGAATGCGGGACTAGCTGGTGAGCAGTTCTTC,CASSPNAGLAGEQFF,NA,TRBJ2-1,TRBV14,15,TRBD2
TGTGCCAGCAGCTTTCGAACCTTAGCGGGCGGGGAGCTGTTTTTT,CASSFRTLAGGELFF,NA,TRBJ2-2,TRBV7-3,15,TRBD2
TGCGCCAGCAGCCAATCTCCTGAGGAGACCCAGTACTTC,CASSQSPEETQYF,NA,TRBJ2-5,TRBV4-1,13,NA
TGTGCCAGCAGCGGAGATGGAGCCGGGGAGCTGTTTTTT,CASSGDGAGELFF,NA,TRBJ2-2,TRBV9,13,NA
TGCGCCAGCAGTCAATCTGGGAGACAGGGTGGCAAAAAACTGTTTTTT,CASSQSGRQGGKKLFF,once,TRBJ1-4,TRBV23-1,16,TRBD1
TGTGCCAGCAGAGTGTCAGCGGGTAGGTACGAGCAGTACTTC,CASRVSAGRYEQYF,NA,TRBJ2-7,TRBV27,14,NA
TGTGCCAGCAGCCCTCAGACTCGCCTCTCCTACGAGCAGTACTTC,CASSPQTRLSYEQYF,once,TRBJ2-7,TRBV9,15,NA
TGTGCCAGCAGTGAAGGATCGTCACGGGTAGCTTTCTTT,CASSEGSSRVAFF,once,TRBJ1-1,TRBV6-1,13,NA
TGTGCCAGCAGTTACTCCGACAGGGCTCAGCCCCAGCATTTT,CASSYSDRAQPQHF,NA,TRBJ1-5,TRBV6-6,14,TRBD1
TGTGCCAGCAATGATTGGCAGAGAAACACTGAAGCTTTCTTT,CASNDWQRNTEAFF,NA,TRBJ1-1,TRBV5-6,14,NA